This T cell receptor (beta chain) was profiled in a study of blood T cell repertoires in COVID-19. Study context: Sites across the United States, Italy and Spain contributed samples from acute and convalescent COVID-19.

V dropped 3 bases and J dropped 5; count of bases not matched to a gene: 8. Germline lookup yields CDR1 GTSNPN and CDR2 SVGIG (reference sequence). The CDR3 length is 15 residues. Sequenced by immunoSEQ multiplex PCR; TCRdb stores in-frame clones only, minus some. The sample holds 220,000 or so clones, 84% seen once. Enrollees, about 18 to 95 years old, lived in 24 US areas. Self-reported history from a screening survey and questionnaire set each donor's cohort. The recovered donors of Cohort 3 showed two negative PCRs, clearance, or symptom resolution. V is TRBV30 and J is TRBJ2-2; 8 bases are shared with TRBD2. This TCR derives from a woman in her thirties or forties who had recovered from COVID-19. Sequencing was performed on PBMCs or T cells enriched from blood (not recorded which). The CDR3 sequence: CAWRNPGLVTGELFF. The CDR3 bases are TGTGCCTGGAGAAATCCGGGACTAGTAACCGGGGAGCTGTTTTTT.